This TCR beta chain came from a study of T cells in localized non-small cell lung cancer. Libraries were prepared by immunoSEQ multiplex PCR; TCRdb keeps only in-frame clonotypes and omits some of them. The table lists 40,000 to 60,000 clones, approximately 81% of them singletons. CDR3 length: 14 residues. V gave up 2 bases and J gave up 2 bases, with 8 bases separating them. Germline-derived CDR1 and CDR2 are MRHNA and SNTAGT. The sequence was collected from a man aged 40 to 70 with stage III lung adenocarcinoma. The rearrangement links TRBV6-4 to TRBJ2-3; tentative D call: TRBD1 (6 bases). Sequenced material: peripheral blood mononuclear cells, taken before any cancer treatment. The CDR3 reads CASSDGQPTDTQYF. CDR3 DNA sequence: TGTGCCAGCAGTGACGGACAGCCCACAGATACGCAGTATTTT.